This TCR beta chain was sequenced for a study of T cell repertoires in cytomegalovirus infection. Study overall: Selected CMV epitopes included recently identified HLA-C-restricted ones as well as well-studied HLA-B-restricted ones. Public TCR beta signature analysis indicated the presence of both CMV infection and matching HLA type.

Whole-study findings and limits: There were carriers of CMV plus the relevant HLA, and cumulative public TCR beta family frequency identified them. The ex vivo response was dominated by HLA-C-restricted CMV-specific TCR beta clonotypes.

TCRdb fed the reads into MiXCR, producing one record per CDR3 protein. Here the sample spans roughly 990,000 distinct CDR3 sequences, approximately 32% being singletons. This clonotype appeared many times. Its cognate antigen is unknown. CDR3 length equals 12 residues. Trimming cost V 9 bases and J 10 bases, with 16 bases left between them. The chain couples TRBV12-3 or TRBV12-4 to TRBJ1-5; D remains ambiguous. Material: cultured CD8+ T cells from PBMCs, obtained from culture after CMV antigen stimulation. The sequence was collected from a human donor in good health (CMV status not recorded). Some clones in this sample may be carry-over from other donors' samples. CDR3 amino acids: CASLDPEGPQHF. DNA of the CDR3: TGTGCCAGTTTGGACCCTGAGGGTCCCCAGCATTTT.